The 32 T cell receptor beta chains reported below all come from one sample, sequenced in a study of Tregs in tolerant kidney transplant recipients. The nonmyeloablative bone marrow transplants came from related graft donors, with transient mixed chimerism. TCRdb's table, derived via immunoSEQ multiplex PCR, lists solely in-frame clones and lacks some. Found here are 74,000 or so clones, 90% to 95% of them singletons; the top ten hold about 1.4%. The source material was CD4+ T cells from blood (PBMCs), sampled 24 months after the transplant. These receptor sequences come from a human patient who received a combined kidney and bone marrow transplant. Some T cells may originate from the graft donor.

This clone was counted a single time. The chain recombines TRBV2 with TRBJ2-3; D is unclear. Between the trimmed V and J ends, which lost 7 bases and 1 base, there was a span of 12 bases. This CDR3 comprises 14 residues. Germline V lookup: CDR1 SNHLY, CDR2 FYNNEI. The CDR3: CASNPVAGTDTQYF. DNA of the CDR3: TGTGCCAGCAATCCCGTGGCGGGCACAGATACGCAGTATTTT.

The chain joins TRBV6-1 to TRBJ2-1, with 8 bases lining up with TRBD2. The CDR3 covers 17 residues. The germline CDR1 and CDR2 sequences are MNHNS and SASEGT. J lost 3 bases, V lost 3 bases, and 10 bases had no gene match. The DNA for the CDR3 is TGTGCCAGCAGTGAGGGCGGGAGGAAAAACTACTACAATGAGCAGTTCTTC. This sequence encodes CASSEGGRKNYYNEQFF.

The chain combines TRBV25-1 with TRBJ2-7; the match to TRBD2 covers 7 bases. Unmatched junction bases numbered 7, after V lost 8 bases and J lost 3 bases. The CDR3 sequence is 13 residues long. Germline V gives CDR1 MGHDK, CDR2 SYGVNS. Here the CDR3 DNA reads TGTGCCAGCTGCACGACTAGCAGCTACGAGCAGTACTTC. Amino acids: CASCTTSSYEQYF.

The chain joins TRBV19 to TRBJ2-2; TRBD2 aligns across 14 bases. Germline V gives CDR1 LNHDA, CDR2 SQIVND (reference sequence). There are 19 residues in the CDR3. Unmatched junction bases numbered 11, after V lost 5 bases and J lost 3 bases. CDR3 region: CASSLPGLAGVMDTGELFF. The CDR3 DNA follows: TGTGCCAGTAGTCTACCGGGACTAGCGGGAGTTATGGACACCGGGGAGCTGTTTTTT.

The rearrangement joins TRBV11-2 to TRBJ2-7, with 14 bases identical to TRBD2. This CDR3 region has 15 residues. V dropped 6 bases and J dropped 6; count of bases not matched to a gene: 7. From germline, CDR1 is SGHAT and CDR2 FQNNGV. The chain's CDR3 is CASRGLAGEGREQYF. CDR3 sequence (DNA): TGTGCCAGCAGGGGACTAGCGGGAGAAGGGCGCGAGCAGTACTTC.

The rearrangement links TRBV13 to TRBJ2-1; 8 bases fit TRBD1. CDR3 size: 13 residues. The ends lost 5 bases at V and 9 bases at J; junction bases unmatched: 6. Germline CDR1 PRHDT, CDR2 FYEKMQ (reference sequence). CDR3 bases: TGTGCCAGCAGCCACCCAGGGGGCGTTGAGCAGTTCTTC. It codes for CASSHPGGVEQFF.

The J gene is TRBJ2-3, the V gene TRBV4-1; D perhaps matches TRBD1 (5 bases). Germline CDR1 is MGHRA and CDR2 is YSYEKL. The germline V and J ends were trimmed by 0 bases and 3 bases, with 13 bases remaining between them. The CDR3 is made up of 16 amino acids. CDR3 loop: CASSQDEGATTDTQYF. In DNA form, the CDR3 reads TGCGCCAGCAGCCAAGATGAAGGGGCGACTACAGATACGCAGTATTTT.

V gene TRBV7-2 combines with J gene TRBJ2-1, with D hard to call. Germline V lookup: CDR1 SGHTA, CDR2 FQGNSA. The CDR3 spans 15 residues. The V end was cut by 5 bases, the J end by 6 bases, with 17 bases between. The CDR3 loop reads CASSRIRFGSNEQFF. The DNA of the CDR3 is TGTGCCAGCAGCCGGATCAGGTTTGGTTCCAATGAGCAGTTCTTC.

This chain uses TRBV19 with TRBJ2-2; TRBD2 matches at 9 bases. With 8 bases clipped from V and 5 bases from J, the junction kept 9 bases outside the gene matches. The CDR3 spans 15 residues. Germline V gene data show CDR1 as LNHDA and CDR2 as SQIVND (reference sequence). As DNA, the CDR3 is TGTGCCAGTCAGAAGCGGGAGGCGGGGACCGGGGAGCTGTTTTTT. It yields the protein CASQKREAGTGELFF.

The chain uses TRBV9 and TRBJ2-1, with D possibly matching TRBD2 (7 bases). Germline values: CDR1 SGDLS, CDR2 YYNGEE. Trimming took off 4 bases at V and 0 bases at J, with 11 bases between the two ends. The CDR3 totals 15 residues. CDR3 amino acids: CASSSAGASYNEQFF. CDR3 DNA sequence: TGTGCCAGCAGCTCCGCGGGGGCCTCCTACAATGAGCAGTTCTTC. Full variable domain (outside the CDR3, taken from reference TRBV9 and TRBJ2-1): DSGVTQTPKHLITATGQRVTLRCSPRSGDLSVYWYQQSLDQGLQFLIQYYNGEERAKGNILERFSAQQFPDLHSELNLSSLELGDSALYFCASSSAGASYNEQFFGPGTRLTVL.

The chain has TRBV7-2 and TRBJ2-7; 10 bases fit TRBD2. The germline V gene has CDR1 SGHTA and CDR2 FQGNSA. There are 17 residues in the CDR3. Unmatched junction bases numbered 13, after V lost 6 bases and J lost 2 bases. Here the CDR3 reads CASSLTSGLAGAYEQYF. As DNA, the CDR3 is TGTGCCAGCAGTCTAACAAGTGGGCTAGCGGGAGCCTACGAGCAGTACTTC.

The chain joins TRBV19 to TRBJ2-2, with D possibly matching TRBD2 (6 bases). CDR1 and CDR2 from the germline V gene are LNHDA and SQIVND (reference sequence). The ends were cut back, 3 bases at V and 3 bases at J, with 11 bases in the middle. CDR3 size: 15 residues. CDR3 in DNA: TGTGCCAGTAGTATGTGGGGGGTGGACACCGGGGAGCTGTTTTTT. Translating it yields CASSMWGVDTGELFF.

The gene calls are TRBV5-1 and TRBJ1-1, with TRBD1 identical over 7 bases. This CDR3 is built from 17 residues. The germline gives CDR1 SGHRS, CDR2 YFSETQ. V lost 4 bases to trimming and J lost 4 bases; unmatched junction nucleotides: 16. Written as DNA, the CDR3 is TGCGCCAGCAGCCCACTTAGCCCGACAGGGCAGCGCACTGAAGCTTTCTTT. Translating gives CASSPLSPTGQRTEAFF.

This rearrangement joins TRBV19 to TRBJ2-3; 10 bases map to TRBD2. The CDR3 spans 16 residues. V gave up 5 bases and J gave up 1 base; unmatched junction bases: 6. Germline CDR1 and CDR2: LNHDA and SQIVND (reference sequence). In DNA, the CDR3 is TGTGCCAGTAGTGCTCTTACTAGCGGGGGCACAGATACGCAGTATTTT. It is translated as CASSALTSGGTDTQYF.

The rearrangement uses TRBV7-6 and TRBJ2-7; TRBD2 aligns across 11 bases. CDR3 size: 15 residues. V lost 7 bases and J lost 2; bases outside the gene matches: 7. Germline CDR1 and CDR2: SGHVS and FNYEAQ. The CDR3 sequence is CASTFGTSGPYEQYF. The CDR3 bases are TGTGCCAGCACCTTCGGGACTAGCGGCCCCTACGAGCAGTACTTC.

This chain uses TRBV11-2 with TRBJ2-1; 8 nucleotides match TRBD1. The CDR3 sequence is 17 residues long. Germline CDR1 is SGHAT and CDR2 is FQNNGV. J lost 8 bases, V lost 2 bases, and 14 bases had no gene match. CDR3 DNA sequence: TGTGCCAGCAGCTTATCTCCAGGGGGCCCGAACAGTGATGAGCAGTTCTTC. This encodes CASSLSPGGPNSDEQFF.

The chain carries TRBV11-3 and TRBJ1-1; the match to TRBD1 covers 7 bases. CDR1 is SGHNT and CDR2 is YENEEA in the germline V gene. This CDR3 contains 13 residues. The J segment lost 4 bases and the V segment lost 6 bases, leaving 5 bases of the junction unmatched. CDR3 in amino acids: CASSSPGGTEAFF. The CDR3 nucleotides read TGTGCCAGCAGTTCTCCAGGGGGCACTGAAGCTTTCTTT.

J is TRBJ2-7 and V is TRBV10-3, with D maybe TRBD1 (6 bases). In germline, CDR1 is ENHRY, CDR2 SYGVKD. The germline V and J ends were trimmed by 5 bases and 2 bases, with 10 bases remaining between them. This CDR3 contains 13 residues. The chain's CDR3 is CAISRDKTYEQYF. For the CDR3, the DNA is TGTGCCATCAGTCGGGACAAGACCTACGAGCAGTACTTC.

The chain is built from TRBV9 and TRBJ2-5, with 8 bases matching TRBD2. The CDR3 runs 17 residues. With 0 bases clipped from V and 2 bases from J, the junction kept 9 bases outside the gene matches. Looked up from germline, CDR1 is SGDLS and CDR2 is YYNGEE. The CDR3 region has the DNA TGTGCCAGCAGCGTAGGCGGGGGGCCCCAACATCAAGAGACCCAGTACTTC. Translated, it gives CASSVGGGPQHQETQYF.

The chain carries TRBV7-9 and TRBJ1-2; tentative D call: TRBD1 (6 bases). In germline, CDR1 is SEHNR, CDR2 FQNEAQ (reference sequence). Trimming took off 2 bases at V and 6 bases at J, with 10 bases between the two ends. The CDR3 is made up of 13 amino acids. The chain's CDR3 is CASSLRDTDGYTF. In DNA, the CDR3 is TGTGCCAGCAGCTTAAGGGACACGGATGGCTACACCTTC.

The V call is TRBV27, the J call TRBJ1-1; D is unresolved. With 3 bases removed from V and 4 bases from J, the gap between germline ends came to 9 bases. CDR3 length equals 13 residues. Germline V gives CDR1 MNHEY, CDR2 SMNVEV (reference sequence). The CDR3 loop reads CASSFGESTEAFF. CDR3 sequence (DNA): TGTGCCAGCAGTTTCGGGGAAAGCACTGAAGCTTTCTTT.

Written as DNA, the CDR3 is TGTGCCAGCAACCTCATCGGGAACTCCTACGAGCAGTACTTC. Translating gives CASNLIGNSYEQYF. This chain connects TRBV2 to TRBJ2-7; tentatively, D is TRBD2 (5 bases). Germline lookup yields CDR1 SNHLY and CDR2 FYNNEI. The CDR3 totals 14 residues. Trimming took 7 bases from V and 0 from J, leaving 13 bases between them.

DNA for the CDR3: TGTGCCAGCAGCCGTCGATCGACAGGTAACGAGCAGTACTTC. This translates into CASSRRSTGNEQYF. The chain carries TRBV7-8 and TRBJ2-7; weak D call: TRBD1 (6 bases). Germline-derived CDR1 and CDR2 are SGHVS and FQNEAQ. V gave up 5 bases and J gave up 5 bases, with 16 bases separating them. The CDR3 is made up of 14 amino acids.

The rearrangement uses TRBV6-5 and TRBJ2-1; D is perhaps TRBD2 (6 bases). The germline V gene has CDR1 MNHEY and CDR2 SVGAGI. The CDR3 is made up of 13 amino acids. V was trimmed by 6 bases and J by 2 bases, leaving 8 bases between them. This CDR3 reads CASRWGAYNEQFF. The CDR3 DNA reads as TGTGCCAGCAGGTGGGGGGCCTACAATGAGCAGTTCTTC.

The rearrangement joins TRBV27 to TRBJ2-4; 11 positions match TRBD2. J was trimmed by 5 bases and V by 7 bases; bases with no gene match: 10. The CDR3 has 16 amino acids. Germline CDR1 and CDR2: MNHEY and SMNVEV (reference sequence). The CDR3 sequence is CASKFLAGGPQNIQYF. For the CDR3, the DNA is TGTGCCAGCAAATTTTTAGCGGGAGGGCCCCAAAACATTCAGTACTTC.

This CDR3 reads CASSQTRTGLDGDTQYF. The CDR3 DNA sequence: TGTGCCAGCTCACAAACGAGGACCGGACTAGACGGAGATACGCAGTATTTT. This sequence joins TRBV18 and TRBJ2-3, with TRBD2 matching over 7 bases. J gave up 5 bases and V 4 bases, and 15 bases lay outside the gene matches. CDR1 and CDR2 (germline): KGHSH, LQKENI. This CDR3 spans 17 amino acids.

The CDR3 protein is CASSISMNTEAFF. CDR3 coding DNA: TGTGCCAGCTCTATCTCGATGAACACTGAAGCTTTCTTT. The chain joins TRBV19 to TRBJ1-1, with D unclear. V was cut by 9 bases and J by 0 bases, with 11 bases left in between. The CDR3 totals 13 residues. Germline V CDR1 and CDR2: LNHDA, SQIVND (reference sequence).

Concerning this clone: This sample also contains other DNA sequences that code for the same CDR3. This chain joins TRBV19 and TRBJ1-6; perhaps TRBD1 as D (5 bases). CDR1 and CDR2 from the germline V gene are LNHDA and SQIVND (reference sequence). The V end lost 4 bases, the J end lost 7 bases, and 11 bases lay between the germline ends. The CDR3 totals 14 residues. The CDR3: CASSTPGQNSPLHF. The CDR3 nucleotides are TGTGCCAGTAGTACTCCAGGGCAGAATTCACCCCTCCACTTT.

This chain links TRBV7-2 with TRBJ2-5; D unclear. Trimming took off 4 bases at V and 1 base at J, with 10 bases between the two ends. The V gene's germline CDR1 is SGHTA and CDR2 FQGNSA. The CDR3 runs 14 residues. CDR3 in DNA: TGTGCCAGCAGCTCCCGGTGGGCCCAAGAGACCCAGTACTTC. Its translation is CASSSRWAQETQYF.

This clone was counted a few times. The J gene is TRBJ1-6, the V gene TRBV2, with a possible D match to TRBD1 (5 bases). Germline values: CDR1 SNHLY, CDR2 FYNNEI. Trimming took off 6 bases at V and 8 bases at J, with 14 bases between the two ends. CDR3 size: 14 residues. CDR3: CASRIDRDYSPLHF. The CDR3 bases are TGTGCCAGCAGAATAGACAGAGACTATTCACCCCTCCACTTT.

The J gene is TRBJ1-1, the V gene TRBV12-5; tentatively, D is TRBD1 (5 bases). V lost 2 bases, J lost 4 bases, and 11 bases lay in between. Germline lookup yields CDR1 LGHNT and CDR2 FRNRAP. This CDR3 has 14 amino acids. The CDR3 sequence is CASGLSLGGTEAFF. CDR3 nucleotides: TGTGCTAGTGGTTTGTCTCTCGGGGGCACTGAAGCTTTCTTT.

The chain employs TRBV7-2 and TRBJ2-2, with 10 bases aligning to TRBD2. Germline V gene sequence: CDR1 SGHTA, CDR2 FQGNSA. This CDR3 has 16 residues. J was trimmed by 7 bases and V by 4 bases; bases with no gene match: 9. The CDR3 DNA reads as TGTGCCAGCAGCTCATTAGCGGGGGGATTCGTCGGGGAGCTGTTTTTT. It yields the protein CASSSLAGGFVGELFF. Variable domain in full (rest from reference TRBV7-2 and TRBJ2-2): GAGVSQSPSNKVTEKGKDVELRCDPISGHTALYWYRQSLGQGLEFLIYFQGNSAPDKSGLPSDRFSAERTGGSVSTLTIQRTQQEDSAVYLCASSSLAGGFVGELFFGEGSRLTVL.